A single sample gave rise to the 9 T cell receptor beta chains below, sequenced in a study of technical replicates of blood from a handful of donors (dated by TCRdb to 2016 to 2017). The method behind the library was the immunoSEQ multiplex PCR assay. Not all clones reach the TCRdb copy of this immuneACCESS table, which keeps in-frame sequences only. Checked studies attribute under half of the gap to unresolved V genes and leave the rest unexplained. The sample contains roughly 93,000 clones, 95% of them found a single time. Of the sample, roughly 0.28% is held by the ten largest clones. Sequenced sample: T cells isolated from PBMCs. The receptors here all came from a human donor in good health.

V gene TRBV19 combines with J gene TRBJ2-2; a weak D match, TRBD1 (5 bases). V was pared by 4 bases and J by 8 bases, with 11 bases between. Germline lookup yields CDR1 LNHDA and CDR2 SQIVND (reference sequence). This CDR3 spans 13 amino acids. In nucleotides, the CDR3 is TGTGCCAGTAGTAGTATCCAGGGAGGGGAGCTGTTTTTT. This sequence encodes CASSSIQGGELFF.

V is TRBV7-8 and J is TRBJ2-1; D gene ambiguous. The CDR3 consists of 11 residues. Trimming took off 2 bases at V and 9 bases at J, with 5 bases between the two ends. Germline V CDR1 and CDR2: SGHVS, FQNEAQ. Written as DNA, the CDR3 is TGTGCCAGCAGCTTAACGGTTGAGCAGTTCTTC. Encoded protein: CASSLTVEQFF.

CDR3 residues: CASSLFRDRGPMNTEAFF. The CDR3 nucleotides are TGTGCCAGCAGCTTATTTCGGGACAGGGGCCCAATGAACACTGAAGCTTTCTTT. The chain combines TRBV7-2 with TRBJ1-1, with 10 bases matching TRBD1. The CDR3 extends over 18 amino acids. Per germline, CDR1 SGHTA and CDR2 FQGNSA. V shed 2 bases and J 0 bases; nucleotides not matched to a gene: 9.

The V call is TRBV5-6, the J call TRBJ2-4; TRBD1 agrees at 9 bases. Germline lookup yields CDR1 SGHDT and CDR2 YYEEEE. CDR3 size: 15 residues. Trimming at V came to 1 base and at J to 3 bases, leaving 2 bases not matched to a gene. The CDR3 coding sequence is TGTGCCAGCAGCTTGCTGGGACAGGGCAAAAACATTCAGTACTTC. It encodes CASSLLGQGKNIQYF.

CDR3 bases: TGCGCCAGCAGCTTCCTCACGGACTATGGCTACACCTTC. This encodes CASSFLTDYGYTF. The chain has TRBV5-1 and TRBJ1-2, with D unclear. The CDR3 contains 13 residues. The germline gives CDR1 SGHRS, CDR2 YFSETQ. V lost 2 bases and J lost 3, with 8 bases in between.

The rearrangement uses TRBV18 and TRBJ1-5, with D possibly matching TRBD1 (6 bases). V lost 6 bases, J lost 4 bases, and 16 bases lay in between. Germline values: CDR1 KGHSH, CDR2 LQKENI. This CDR3 comprises 15 residues. The CDR3 sequence is CASSPEPGANQPQHF. The CDR3 DNA is TGTGCCAGCTCCCCAGAGCCAGGGGCAAATCAGCCCCAGCATTTT.

This clone has at least ten counts. J is TRBJ2-7 and V is TRBV5-1; 10 bases line up with TRBD1. CDR3 length: 14 residues. With V trimmed by 3 bases and J by 4 bases, 4 bases remained unmatched. Germline V gives CDR1 SGHRS, CDR2 YFSETQ. For the CDR3, the DNA is TGCGCCAGCAGCTCAGACAGGGGGCAGTACGAGCAGTACTTC. Residues: CASSSDRGQYEQYF.

The chain couples TRBV19 to TRBJ2-7, with 9 bases identical to TRBD1. Trimming removed 4 bases from V and 0 bases from J; junction bases left unmatched: 4. The CDR3 sequence is 15 residues long. Germline V gives CDR1 LNHDA, CDR2 SQIVND (reference sequence). CDR3 loop: CASSTWTGASYEQYF. The CDR3 coding sequence is TGTGCCAGTAGTACCTGGACAGGGGCCTCCTACGAGCAGTACTTC.

As for this clone: A read error may produce the germline difference seen at one junction end. The gene calls are TRBV5-1 and TRBJ2-1; 15 bases agree with TRBD2. This CDR3 contains 19 residues. The germline V gene has CDR1 SGHRS and CDR2 YFSETQ. CDR3 residues: CASSLRGTSGGTSNNEQFF. The DNA of the CDR3 is TGCGCCAGCAGCTTGAGGGGGACTAGCGGGGGGACCTCCAACAATGAGCAGTTCTTC. Supplemented by reference TRBV5-1 and TRBJ2-1, the full variable domain reads KAGVTQTPRYLIKTRGQQVTLSCSPISGHRSVSWYQQTPGQGLQFLFEYFSETQRNKGNFPGRFSGRQFSNSRSEMNVSTLELGDSALYLCASSLRGTSGGTSNNEQFFGPGTRLTVL.